This T cell receptor beta chain was identified in a study of cytomegalovirus exposure and HLA in healthy donors. Study-wide findings and caveats: HLA alleles showed associations with 15,000 to 20,000 TCR beta sequences in a later analysis, at a 0.05 false discovery rate.

In the PCR, 60 Vbeta and 13 Jbeta primers were used. Here immunoSEQ multiplex PCR was the method, and the copy in TCRdb shows in-frame clones only, minus some. The sample records some 150,000 clones, approximately 77% being singletons. V was pared by 2 bases and J by 10 bases, with 8 bases of the junction left unmatched. CDR3 size: 14 residues. Germline-derived CDR1 and CDR2 are MNHNS and SASEGT. A few counts support this clone. Its antigen is still unknown. The sequencing input was PBMCs. The receptor's source is a woman aged 40 to 50 in good health and CMV-seronegative. The J gene is TRBJ1-1, the V gene TRBV6-1; 9 bases agree with TRBD1. DNA of the CDR3: TGTGCCAGCAGTGAACTTACAGGGGGCTCGAGAGCTTTCTTT. Translation: CASSELTGGSRAFF.